This entry features one T cell receptor (beta chain) sequence. Its specific antigen is unknown. Base qualities are not at hand, and no much larger clone is one base apart. The CDR3 regions of human TCRbeta chains were subjected to immunosequencing. As for how the authors treated the data: TCRs in the repertoires were compared against a reference library of SARS-CoV-2-specific TCRs that had been generated with the MIRA antigen-specificity platform. Breadth was defined as the fraction of unique TCRs that were SARS-CoV-2-associated. Depth was defined as the fraction of total T cells that were SARS-CoV-2-associated. Each spike-specific TCR was assigned to its reactive spike region and to a CD4 or CD8 class using the MIRA data. Log10-transformed breadth and depth values were compared by one-way ANOVA with Sidak's multiple comparisons tests. TCRdb mirrors the immuneACCESS table, restricted to in-frame sequences. Some clones are absent from its copies; in checked studies, under half trace to an unresolved V gene, and the reason for the others is unknown. From that table come the V and J calls and clone size; the DNA was used to work out D and trimming. The sample has some 130,000 clones on record, 80% to 90% of them singletons. 1.9% of the sample belongs to the ten largest clones.

The V and J ends are trimmed by 6 bases and 3 bases, leaving 7 bases between them. In the germline V gene, CDR1 corresponds to MNHEY and CDR2 to SVGAGI. The CDR3 sequence holds 12 residues, the cysteine and phenylalanine included. Here the CDR3 DNA is all that survives: 36 bases in frame from base 1. The time point label, as the study defines it: baseline before first vaccination. The vaccinee samples were drawn from two UK trials, COV001 and COV002, one of which was a single-blind randomized controlled phase 2/3 trial testing AZD1222 (ChAdOx1 nCoV-19) in healthy adults. Trial participant PBMC samples were collected at day 0 and day 28 after the second dose for TCRbeta chain sequencing. These data belong to a study of T cell responses to AZD1222 COVID-19 vaccine (dated by TCRdb to the early 2020s). Context from the whole study: AZD1222 recipients given second doses at about 4 weeks or at about 12 weeks were pooled, since spike-specific TCR depth and breadth were not found to differ between the two schedules. TCR sequencing was performed for more than 230 trial participants, of whom approximately 200 were given two doses of AZD1222 and approximately 25 were given two doses of MenACWY control vaccine. Trial participants were enrolled by age into 18-55, 56-69 and 70-plus year subgroups, with roughly 150, 30 and 60 TCR-sequenced participants respectively. Study-level results and caveats: The 56-69-year group was small, and its depth increase did not reach significance, likely because of low power. A significant rise in spike-specific TCR breadth and depth was observed after two AZD1222 doses relative to day 0 and relative to MenACWY recipients. Conclusions about previously exposed vaccinees are limited, since just five or six AZD1222 recipients were seropositive for SARS-CoV-2 at baseline. No day 14 peak-response samples were available, so repertoires were characterized only after the peak T cell response. Most participants were white British and females outnumbered males, and the authors suggested that clonal diversity may have been underestimated. The vaccine-associated CD4 TCRs covered the entire spike protein, and the dominant responses fell in regions 160-218 and 743-854. Epitopes outside the regions mutated in the B.1.351 and B.1.1.7 variants were reportedly recognized by nearly half of the unique spike-specific TCRs.

Rearrangement joined TRBV6-5 to TRBJ2-3, with the D gene too uncertain to name. Material: peripheral blood, obtained on day 0 of AZD1222 vaccination. The TCR was taken from an adult in good health. The DNA sequence reads TGTGCCAGCAGGGCTCGGACAGATACGCAGTATTTT. This translates into CASRARTDTQYF.